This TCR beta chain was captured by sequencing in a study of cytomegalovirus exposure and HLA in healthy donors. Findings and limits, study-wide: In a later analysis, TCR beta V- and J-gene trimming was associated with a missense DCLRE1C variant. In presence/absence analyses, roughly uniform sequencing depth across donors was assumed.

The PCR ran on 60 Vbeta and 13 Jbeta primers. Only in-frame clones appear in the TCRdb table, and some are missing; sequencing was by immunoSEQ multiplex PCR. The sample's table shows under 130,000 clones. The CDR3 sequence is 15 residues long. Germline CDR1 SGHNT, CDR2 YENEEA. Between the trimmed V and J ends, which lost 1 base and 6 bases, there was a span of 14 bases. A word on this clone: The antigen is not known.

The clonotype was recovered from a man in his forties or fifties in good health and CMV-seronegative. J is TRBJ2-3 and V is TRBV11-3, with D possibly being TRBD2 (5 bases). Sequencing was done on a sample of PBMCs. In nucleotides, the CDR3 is TGTGCCAGCAGCTTAGTGGGCGGCGGCGGGGATACGCAGTATTTT. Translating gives CASSLVGGGGDTQYF.